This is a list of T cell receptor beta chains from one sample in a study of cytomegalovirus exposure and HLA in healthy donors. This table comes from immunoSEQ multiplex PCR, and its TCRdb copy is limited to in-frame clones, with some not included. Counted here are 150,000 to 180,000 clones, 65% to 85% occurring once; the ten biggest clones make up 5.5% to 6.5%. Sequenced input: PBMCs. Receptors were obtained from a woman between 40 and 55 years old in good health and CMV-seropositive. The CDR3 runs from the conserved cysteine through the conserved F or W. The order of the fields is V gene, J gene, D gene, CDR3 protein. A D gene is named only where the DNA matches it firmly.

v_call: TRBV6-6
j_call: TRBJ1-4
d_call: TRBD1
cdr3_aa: CASSYPMGQGEGKLFF

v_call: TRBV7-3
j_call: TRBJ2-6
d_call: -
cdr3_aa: CASSLVPPQSGANVLTF

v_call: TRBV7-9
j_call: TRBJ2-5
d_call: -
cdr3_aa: CASSPFGGQETQYF

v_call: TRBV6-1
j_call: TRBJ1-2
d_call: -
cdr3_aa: CATNGGYSGYTF

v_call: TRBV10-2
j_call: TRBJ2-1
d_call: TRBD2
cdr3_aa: CASRAIFTGGRNEQFF

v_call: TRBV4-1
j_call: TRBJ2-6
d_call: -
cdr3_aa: CASSPTVGANVLTF

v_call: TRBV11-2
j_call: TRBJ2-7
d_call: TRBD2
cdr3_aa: CASSLVLSSGSIEQYF

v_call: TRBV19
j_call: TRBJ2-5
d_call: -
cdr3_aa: CASSKSWGLGETQYF

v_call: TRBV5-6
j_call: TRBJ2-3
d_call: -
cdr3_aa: CASSLARLPEDTQYF

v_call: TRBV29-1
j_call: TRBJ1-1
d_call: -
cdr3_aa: CSVYNNIQPEAFF

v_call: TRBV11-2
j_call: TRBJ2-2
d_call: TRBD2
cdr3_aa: CASALAGAPGELFF

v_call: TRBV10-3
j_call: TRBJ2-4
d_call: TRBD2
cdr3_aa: CAISEQLAVAKNIQYF

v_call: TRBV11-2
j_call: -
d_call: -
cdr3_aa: CASSPELAYEQYF

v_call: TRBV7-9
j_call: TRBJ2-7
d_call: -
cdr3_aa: CASSNQDEQYF

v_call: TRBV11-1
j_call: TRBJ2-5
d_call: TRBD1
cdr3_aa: CASSLASTGGSRAQYF

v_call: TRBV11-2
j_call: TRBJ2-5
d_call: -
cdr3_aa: CASSLGTHQETQYF

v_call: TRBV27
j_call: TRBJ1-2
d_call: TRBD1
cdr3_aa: CASSFNRGVTGYTF

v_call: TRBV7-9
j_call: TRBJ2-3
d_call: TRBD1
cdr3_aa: CASSSPGQGEDTQYF

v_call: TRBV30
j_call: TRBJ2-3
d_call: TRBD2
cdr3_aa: CAWSLQLAGVVDTQYF

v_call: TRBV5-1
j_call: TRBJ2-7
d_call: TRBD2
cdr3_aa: CASSWTGTSGMYEQYF

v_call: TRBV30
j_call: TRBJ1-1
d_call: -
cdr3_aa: CAWSIMTAKTEAFF

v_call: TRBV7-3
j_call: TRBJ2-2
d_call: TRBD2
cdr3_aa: CASSSGLAEKGGELFF

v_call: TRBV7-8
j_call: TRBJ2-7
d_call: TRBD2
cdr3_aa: CASSLAPRTSGSFEQYF